The T cell receptor beta chain under discussion was sequenced for a study of CD8 T cell repertoires and HIV-1 epitope variants. Across the whole study: Epitopes were three Gag families plus Nef HW9 and YT9. General study results and limits: Beta chains alone show antigen proliferation, not cytokine profile or function.

Here immunoSEQ multiplex PCR was the method, and the copy in TCRdb shows in-frame clones only, minus some. Among 5,300 or so clones listed, around 66% were seen once. Concerning this clone: Its target is unknown.

The CDR3 runs to 13 residues. The V end lost 6 bases, the J end lost 3 bases, and 8 bases lay between the germline ends. Germline CDR1 is MDHEN and CDR2 is SYDVKM. The chain couples TRBV28 to TRBJ1-4; possibly TRBD1 for D (6 bases). Sequenced sample: cultured CD8+ T cells derived from PBMCs. The source of this sequence is a male donor with HIV. The CDR3 loop reads CASSRGSNEKLFF. In DNA form, the CDR3 reads TGTGCCAGCAGCAGGGGCTCTAATGAAAAACTGTTTTTT.